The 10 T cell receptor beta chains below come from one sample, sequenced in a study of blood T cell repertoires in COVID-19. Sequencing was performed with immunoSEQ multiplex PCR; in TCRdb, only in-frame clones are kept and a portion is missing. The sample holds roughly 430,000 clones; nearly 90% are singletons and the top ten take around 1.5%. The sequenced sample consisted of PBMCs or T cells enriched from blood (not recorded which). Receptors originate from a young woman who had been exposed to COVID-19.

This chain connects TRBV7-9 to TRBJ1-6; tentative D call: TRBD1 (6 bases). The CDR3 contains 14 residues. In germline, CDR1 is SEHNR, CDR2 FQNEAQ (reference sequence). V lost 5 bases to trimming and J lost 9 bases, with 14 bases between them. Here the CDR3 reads CASSGPGGFSPLHF. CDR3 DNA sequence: TGTGCCAGCAGCGGCCCGGGGGGCTTTTCACCCCTCCACTTT.

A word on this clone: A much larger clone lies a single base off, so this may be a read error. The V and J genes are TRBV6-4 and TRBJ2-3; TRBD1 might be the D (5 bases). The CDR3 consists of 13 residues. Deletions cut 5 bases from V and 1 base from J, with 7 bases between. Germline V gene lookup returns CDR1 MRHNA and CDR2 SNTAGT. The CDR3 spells CASSLQGTDTQYF. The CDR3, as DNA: TGTGCCAGCAGTTTACAGGGCACAGATACGCAGTATTTT.

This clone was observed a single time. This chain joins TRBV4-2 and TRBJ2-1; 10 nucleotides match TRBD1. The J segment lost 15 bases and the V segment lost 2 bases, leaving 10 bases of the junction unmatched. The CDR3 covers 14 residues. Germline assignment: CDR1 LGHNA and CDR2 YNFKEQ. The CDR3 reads CASSQSLGRDRGFF. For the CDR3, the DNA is TGTGCCAGCAGCCAAAGCTTGGGCCGGGACAGGGGGTTCTTC.

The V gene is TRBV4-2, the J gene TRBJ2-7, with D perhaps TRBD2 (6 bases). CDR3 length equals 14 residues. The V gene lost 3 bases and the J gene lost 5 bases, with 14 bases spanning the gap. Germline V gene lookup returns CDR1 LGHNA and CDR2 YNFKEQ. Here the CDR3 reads CASSHPGTLNEQYF. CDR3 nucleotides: TGTGCCAGCAGCCACCCTGGGACTTTAAACGAGCAGTACTTC.

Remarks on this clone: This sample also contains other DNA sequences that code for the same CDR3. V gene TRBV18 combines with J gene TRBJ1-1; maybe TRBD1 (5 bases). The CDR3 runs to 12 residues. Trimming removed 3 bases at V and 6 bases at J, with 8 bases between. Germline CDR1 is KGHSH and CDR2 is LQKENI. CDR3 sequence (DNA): TGTGCCAGCTCACCCCAGGGTTCTGAAGCTTTCTTT. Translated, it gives CASSPQGSEAFF. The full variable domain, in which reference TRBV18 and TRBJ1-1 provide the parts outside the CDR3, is NAGVMQNPRHLVRRRGQEARLRCSPMKGHSHVYWYRQLPEEGLKFMVYLQKENIIDESGMPKERFSAEFPKEGPSILRIQQVVRGDSAAYFCASSPQGSEAFFGQGTRLTVV.

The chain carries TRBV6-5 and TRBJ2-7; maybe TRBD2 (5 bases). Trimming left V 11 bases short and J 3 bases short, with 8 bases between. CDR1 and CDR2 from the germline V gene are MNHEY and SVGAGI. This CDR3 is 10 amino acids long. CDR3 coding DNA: TGTGCCTCTCGGGACTACGAGCAGTACTTC. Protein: CASRDYEQYF.

Here the CDR3 reads CASSLSPLGRAITEAFF. CDR3 DNA sequence: TGTGCCAGCAGTTTATCGCCCTTAGGGAGGGCCATCACTGAAGCTTTCTTT. This chain uses TRBV27 with TRBJ1-1; no clear D gene. This CDR3 comprises 17 residues. V shed 0 bases and J shed 4 bases, with 18 bases lying between them. Germline CDR1 MNHEY, CDR2 SMNVEV (reference sequence).

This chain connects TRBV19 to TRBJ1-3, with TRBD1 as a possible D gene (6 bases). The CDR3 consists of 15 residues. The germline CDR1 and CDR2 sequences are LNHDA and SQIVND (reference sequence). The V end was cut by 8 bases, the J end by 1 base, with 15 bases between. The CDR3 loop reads CASGYNRESGNTIYF. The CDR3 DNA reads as TGTGCCAGTGGATACAACAGGGAGTCTGGAAACACCATATATTTT.

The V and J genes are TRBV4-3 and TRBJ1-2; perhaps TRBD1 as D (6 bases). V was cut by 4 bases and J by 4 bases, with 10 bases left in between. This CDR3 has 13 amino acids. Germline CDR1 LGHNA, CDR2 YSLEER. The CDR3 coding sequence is TGCGCCAGCAGCCCGACAGGTGGCTATGGCTACACCTTC. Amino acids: CASSPTGGYGYTF.

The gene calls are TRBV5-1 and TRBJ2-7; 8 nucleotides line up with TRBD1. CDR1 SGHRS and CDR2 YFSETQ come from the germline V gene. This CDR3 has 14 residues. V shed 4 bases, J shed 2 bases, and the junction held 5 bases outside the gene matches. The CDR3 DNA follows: TGCGCCAGCAGCGGCGGACAGGGACCCTACGAGCAGTACTTC. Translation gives CASSGGQGPYEQYF.